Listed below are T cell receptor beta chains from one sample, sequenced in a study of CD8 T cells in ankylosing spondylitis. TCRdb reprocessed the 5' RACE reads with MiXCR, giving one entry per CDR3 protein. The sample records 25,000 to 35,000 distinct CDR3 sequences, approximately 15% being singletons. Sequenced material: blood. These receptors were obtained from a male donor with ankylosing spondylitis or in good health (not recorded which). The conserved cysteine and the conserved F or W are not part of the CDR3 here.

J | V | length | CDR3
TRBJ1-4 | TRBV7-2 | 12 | ASGPGGGDEKLF
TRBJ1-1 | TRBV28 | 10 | ASTLGYTEAF
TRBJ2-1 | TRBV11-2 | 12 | ASSPQLVFNEQF
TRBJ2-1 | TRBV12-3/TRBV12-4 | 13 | ASSLAEYSYNEQF
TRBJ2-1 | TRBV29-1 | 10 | SVESGSNEQF
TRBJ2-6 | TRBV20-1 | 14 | SARRGGISGANVLT
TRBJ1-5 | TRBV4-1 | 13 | ASSQDLRGNQPQH
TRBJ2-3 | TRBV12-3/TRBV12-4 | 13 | ASSFRTGGGDTQY
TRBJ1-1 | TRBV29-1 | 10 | SVVELNTEAF
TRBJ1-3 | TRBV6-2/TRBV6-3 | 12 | ASSSGFSGNTIY
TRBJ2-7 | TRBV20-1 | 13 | SASLVGREVHEQY
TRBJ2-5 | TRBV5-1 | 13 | ASSLSSGIQETQY
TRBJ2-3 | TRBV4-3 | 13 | ASSQVAGLADTQY
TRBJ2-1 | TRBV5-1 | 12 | ASSTGTPYNEQF
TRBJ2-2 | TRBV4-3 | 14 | ASSQGQGAYTGELF
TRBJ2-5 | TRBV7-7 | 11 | ASSPDVEETQY
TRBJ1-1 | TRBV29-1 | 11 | SVSRGGDTEAF
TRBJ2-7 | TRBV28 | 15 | ASSLWAGGLRKNEQY
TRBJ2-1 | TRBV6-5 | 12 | ASSGGFSYNEQF
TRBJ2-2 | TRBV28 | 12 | ASSSILNTGELF
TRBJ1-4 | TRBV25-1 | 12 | ASSEWAGARKLF
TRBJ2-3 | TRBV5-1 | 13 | ASSPLSGGTDTQY
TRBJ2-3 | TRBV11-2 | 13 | ASTILGGSTDTQY
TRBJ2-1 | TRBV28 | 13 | ASSSAGQGYNEQF
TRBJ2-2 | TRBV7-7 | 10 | ASSLAGGELF
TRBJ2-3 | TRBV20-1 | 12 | SASKREAEDTQY
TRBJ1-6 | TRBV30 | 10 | AWRGVNSPLH
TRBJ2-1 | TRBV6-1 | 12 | ASRLLQDYNEQF
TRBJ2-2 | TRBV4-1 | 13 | ASSQYGGGTGELF
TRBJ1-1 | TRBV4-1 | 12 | ASSPTGPNTEAF